These 8 T cell receptor beta chains came from one sample sequenced in a study of T-cell reconstitution after alpha-beta-depleted transplantation in children. Using unique molecular identifiers, the investigators prepared the TCRbeta library. MiXCR was run by TCRdb on the PCR reads, yielding one entry per CDR3 protein. Here the sample spans roughly 400,000 distinct CDR3 sequences, approximately 42% being singletons. Sample: PBMCs, taken before TCRalphabeta/CD19-depleted stem cell transplant. These receptors were taken from a girl between 2 and 10 years old with aplastic anemia, due to receive a stem cell transplant.

V is TRBV15 and J is TRBJ2-7; 7 bases map to TRBD1. The CDR3 totals 15 residues. Germline-derived CDR1 and CDR2 are LNHNV and YYDKDF (reference sequence). V trimming: 0 bases; J trimming: 1 base; junction bases outside the gene matches: 3. The CDR3 region is CATSREVTGSYEQYF. The DNA of the CDR3 is TGTGCCACCAGCAGAGAGGTGACAGGGTCCTACGAGCAGTACTTC.

The rearrangement uses TRBV4-1 and TRBJ2-3; weak D call: TRBD2 (6 bases). This CDR3 comprises 16 residues. Trimming removed 3 bases at V and 2 bases at J, with 15 bases between. Germline loops: CDR1 MGHRA, CDR2 YSYEKL. CDR3 sequence reads: CASSQKEGPITDTQYF. CDR3 nucleotide sequence: TGCGCCAGCAGCCAGAAGGAGGGACCGATCACAGATACGCAGTATTTT.

This clonotype was counted a few times. The V and J genes are TRBV28 and TRBJ2-7; 8 nucleotides line up with TRBD1. The CDR3 runs to 15 residues. CDR1 is MDHEN and CDR2 is SYDVKM in the germline V gene. V shed 2 bases, J shed 1 base, and the junction held 4 bases outside the gene matches. CDR3: CASSLVGTGSYEQYF. The CDR3 DNA reads as TGTGCCAGCAGTTTAGTGGGGACAGGTTCCTACGAGCAGTACTTC.

J is TRBJ2-3 and V is TRBV30, with D unresolved. Germline-derived CDR1 and CDR2 are GTSNPN and SVGIG (reference sequence). The CDR3 consists of 13 residues. Trimming took off 1 base at V and 6 bases at J, with 11 bases between the two ends. The CDR3 region is CAWSALGMDTQYF. The CDR3 coding sequence is TGTGCCTGGAGTGCCTTGGGGATGGATACGCAGTATTTT.

This clonotype was detected many times. This chain's CDR3 is CSARGDTDTQYF. The CDR3 bases are TGCAGTGCTAGAGGGGACACCGATACGCAGTATTTT. The chain couples TRBV20-1 to TRBJ2-3; the D gene is possibly TRBD1 (6 bases). V gave up 1 base and J gave up 6 bases, with 8 bases separating them. The CDR3 is made up of 12 amino acids. Per the germline V gene, CDR1 is DFQATT and CDR2 is SNEGSKA (reference sequence).

The CDR3 DNA follows: TGCGCCAGCAGAGCCGGGACCTCGACCTACGAGCAGTACTTC. Its protein product is CASRAGTSTYEQYF. V usage is TRBV10-2 and J usage is TRBJ2-7; perhaps D is TRBD1 or TRBD2 (5 bases each). Trimming took off 6 bases at V and 2 bases at J, with 14 bases between the two ends. Germline V gene data show CDR1 as WSHSY and CDR2 as SAAADI. There are 14 residues in the CDR3.

The sample holds many counts of this clonotype. The rearrangement joins TRBV4-3 to TRBJ2-1; D unresolved. CDR1 LGHNA and CDR2 YSLEER come from the germline V gene. Trimming left V 0 bases short and J 4 bases short, with 7 bases between. The CDR3 is 14 amino acids. This CDR3 is CASSQDGGYNEQFF. CDR3 in DNA: TGCGCCAGCAGCCAAGATGGTGGGTACAATGAGCAGTTCTTC.

The sample holds a few counts of this clonotype. The chain combines TRBV20-1 with TRBJ2-7; D perhaps matches TRBD2 (6 bases). The CDR3 is 14 residues long. Germline loops: CDR1 DFQATT, CDR2 SNEGSKA (reference sequence). Trimming took off 3 bases at V and 4 bases at J, with 16 bases between the two ends. CDR3 nucleotides: TGCAGTGCTAGGGTCGCACTAGCAGGGTACGAGCAGTACTTC. Translated, it gives CSARVALAGYEQYF.